Shown below are 21 T cell receptor beta chains from a single sample sequenced in a study of identical twins. TCRdb processed the 5' RACE reads anew with MiXCR; each CDR3 protein has one entry. The sample yields about 890,000 distinct CDR3 sequences, approximately 13% seen once. The same data also contributed to another study, on yellow fever vaccine responses in identical twins.

What was sequenced was PBMCs. The receptors stem from a woman aged 18-30 years in good health.

This clonotype was counted between two and nine times. This chain links TRBV11-1 with TRBJ2-2; 9 nucleotides match TRBD1. CDR3 length: 19 amino acids. V shed 4 bases and J 5 bases; nucleotides not matched to a gene: 17. From germline, CDR1 is SGHAT and CDR2 FQDESV (reference sequence). The CDR3 DNA follows: TGTGCCAGCAGCTCAGCGGGAATTGGGACAGGGCTCTTAACCGGGGAGCTGTTTTTT. Translated, it gives CASSSAGIGTGLLTGELFF. Together with reference TRBV11-1 and TRBJ2-2, the CDR3 gives the full variable domain: EAEVAQSPRYKITEKSQAVAFWCDPISGHATLYWYRQILGQGPELLVQFQDESVVDDSQLPKDRFSAERLKGVDSTLKIQPAELGDSAMYLCASSSAGIGTGLLTGELFFGEGSRLTVL.

There are a few counts of this clonotype. V and J are TRBV20-1 and TRBJ2-5, with D perhaps matching TRBD2 (8 bases). Germline assignment: CDR1 DFQATT and CDR2 SNEGSKA (reference sequence). CDR3 size: 15 residues. The germline V and J ends were trimmed by 2 bases and 3 bases, with 16 bases remaining between them. CDR3 loop: CSARPGGDSKETQYF. The DNA for the CDR3 is TGCAGTGCTAGACCCGGGGGGGACAGTAAAGAGACCCAGTACTTC.

V and J are TRBV5-1 and TRBJ2-2; D unresolved. Trimming removed 1 base from V and 5 bases from J, with 9 bases in between. From germline, CDR1 is SGHRS and CDR2 YFSETQ. The CDR3 loop spans 14 amino acids. DNA for the CDR3: TGCGCCAGCAGCTTGTTAAGAAATACCGGGGAGCTGTTTTTT. It translates to CASSLLRNTGELFF.

V gene TRBV3-1 combines with J gene TRBJ1-1; possibly TRBD1 for D (6 bases). The germline gives CDR1 LGHDT, CDR2 YNNKEL (reference sequence). This CDR3 has 18 residues. V was clipped by 3 bases and J by 1 base, with 21 bases between them. CDR3 bases: TGTGCCAGCAGCCACACGACGGGGGTCAGGGGACGGAACACTGAAGCTTTCTTT. Encoded protein: CASSHTTGVRGRNTEAFF.

Here the CDR3 reads CASSRPGLGDTQYF. Written as DNA, the CDR3 is TGTGCCAGCAGCCGCCCGGGACTCGGAGATACGCAGTATTTT. J is TRBJ2-3 and V is TRBV7-8; possible D gene TRBD2, 6 bases. Germline V gene sequence: CDR1 SGHVS, CDR2 FQNEAQ. This CDR3 region has 14 residues. Trimming removed 5 bases at V and 5 bases at J, with 14 bases between.

The chain joins TRBV24-1 to TRBJ2-1; 13 positions match TRBD2. CDR3 length equals 16 residues. The J segment lost 9 bases and the V segment lost 5 bases, leaving 9 bases of the junction unmatched. Per the germline V gene, CDR1 is KGHDR and CDR2 is SFDVKD. The CDR3 DNA is TGTGCCACCAGTGGGGGTGGGACTAGCGGGAAATTTGAGCAGTTCTTC. Its translation: CATSGGGTSGKFEQFF.

The CDR3 region has the DNA TGTGCCACCAGTGATTTTGGCCGGACAGGGGGCGAGTACGAGCAGTACGTC. Its protein product is CATSDFGRTGGEYEQYV. V usage is TRBV24-1 and J usage is TRBJ2-7; TRBD1 matches 11 bases. The junction had 8 bases not matched to a gene; V was cut back by 1 base and J by 4 bases. Per the germline V gene, CDR1 is KGHDR and CDR2 is SFDVKD. The CDR3 is made up of 17 amino acids.

This rearrangement joins TRBV7-9 to TRBJ2-5; either TRBD1 or TRBD2 may fit D (5 bases each). This CDR3 comprises 17 residues. Trimming removed 5 bases from V and 0 bases from J, with 19 bases in between. Germline CDR1 reads SEHNR; CDR2 reads FQNEAQ (reference sequence). CDR3 bases: TGTGCCAGCAGCGAAATGACCGGGACGCCATACCAAGAGACCCAGTACTTC. This translates into CASSEMTGTPYQETQYF.

This chain joins TRBV5-1 and TRBJ2-7; no clear D gene. The ends were cut back, 4 bases at V and 2 bases at J, with 16 bases in the middle. This CDR3 has 15 amino acids. Germline CDR1 is SGHRS and CDR2 is YFSETQ. The CDR3 protein is CASSQMGAATYEQYF. The CDR3 DNA follows: TGCGCCAGCAGCCAGATGGGTGCGGCTACCTACGAGCAGTACTTC.

The chain couples TRBV12-3 or TRBV12-4 to TRBJ2-7; no firm D call. V was trimmed by 6 bases and J by 2 bases, leaving 5 bases between them. This CDR3 has 11 amino acids. The CDR3 nucleotides are TGTGCCAGCAGGGTGGCCTACGAGCAGTACTTC. As protein: CASRVAYEQYF.

This clonotype was seen a handful of times. The chain joins TRBV9 to TRBJ2-1; 8 nucleotides agree with TRBD1. Germline V gene lookup returns CDR1 SGDLS and CDR2 YYNGEE. The J segment lost 4 bases and the V segment lost 5 bases, leaving 8 bases of the junction unmatched. This CDR3 comprises 15 residues. The CDR3: CASSDAGGVYNEQFF. The CDR3 DNA sequence: TGTGCCAGCAGTGACGCAGGGGGCGTTTACAATGAGCAGTTCTTC.

In this sample, this clonotype turned up many times. V gene TRBV14 combines with J gene TRBJ2-1; TRBD2 matches at 7 bases. The V segment lost 1 base and the J segment 2 bases; nucleotides outside the gene matches: 2. This CDR3 region has 15 residues. Germline CDR1 reads SGHDN; CDR2 reads FVKESK. The CDR3 sequence is CASSQGGGTYNEQFF. The CDR3 region has the DNA TGTGCCAGCAGCCAAGGGGGGGGGACCTACAATGAGCAGTTCTTC.

This clonotype was counted only a few times. The chain recombines TRBV20-1 with TRBJ2-1, with 8 nucleotides matching TRBD2. V trimming: 4 bases; J trimming: 1 base; junction bases outside the gene matches: 0. In germline, CDR1 is DFQATT, CDR2 SNEGSKA (reference sequence). This CDR3 has 13 amino acids. CDR3 amino acids: CSAIAGSYNEQFF. As DNA, the CDR3 is TGCAGTGCTATAGCGGGGTCCTACAATGAGCAGTTCTTC.

Many counts were recorded for this clonotype. V usage is TRBV12-3 or TRBV12-4 and J usage is TRBJ2-1; D not resolved. V was cut by 6 bases and J by 0 bases, with 9 bases left in between. The CDR3 spans 14 residues. CDR3 in DNA: TGTGCCAGCAGAGACTTGGGCTCCTACAATGAGCAGTTCTTC. As protein: CASRDLGSYNEQFF.

The V gene is TRBV3-1, the J gene TRBJ2-3; no clear D. The germline gives CDR1 LGHDT, CDR2 YNNKEL (reference sequence). The CDR3 runs 14 residues. V lost 3 bases and J 5 bases, leaving 12 bases between the germline ends. CDR3 DNA: TGTGCCAGCAGCCAGGACCCCACGGGAGATACGCAGTATTTT. Translated: CASSQDPTGDTQYF.

This chain connects TRBV7-9 to TRBJ2-1, with a possible D match to TRBD1 (5 bases). Trimming took off 4 bases at V and 5 bases at J, with 12 bases between the two ends. The CDR3 runs 14 residues. CDR1 is SEHNR, CDR2 FQNEAQ, per germline (reference sequence). CDR3 in DNA: TGTGCCAGCAGCTCACCGGCCAGGGACAATGAGCAGTTCTTC. This translates into CASSSPARDNEQFF.

This clonotype turned up a few times. This chain joins TRBV24-1 and TRBJ2-5; D is uncertain. CDR1 is KGHDR and CDR2 is SFDVKD in the germline V gene. The length of the CDR3 is 15 residues. V was shortened by 6 bases and J by 7 bases, with 20 bases between the two germline ends. The CDR3 DNA follows: TGTGCCACCAGTCCCCAAGGACCGACGTTAGGGACCCAGTACTTC. It encodes CATSPQGPTLGTQYF.

V and J are TRBV7-8 and TRBJ1-1; TRBD1 matches 7 bases. The CDR3 is 13 residues long. V shed 5 bases, J shed 8 bases, and the junction held 8 bases outside the gene matches. Looked up from germline, CDR1 is SGHVS and CDR2 is FQNEAQ. In nucleotides, the CDR3 is TGTGCCAGCAGCCTAGGGGGCCGGGCGGAAGCTTTCTTT. Its translation: CASSLGGRAEAFF.

The rearrangement uses TRBV7-9 and TRBJ2-7, with TRBD2 as a possible D gene (6 bases). The CDR3 is 14 residues long. Trimming took off 5 bases at V and 2 bases at J, with 13 bases between the two ends. The germline gives CDR1 SEHNR, CDR2 FQNEAQ (reference sequence). CDR3 region: CASSIGSGTYEQYF. CDR3 bases: TGTGCCAGCAGCATTGGTAGCGGCACCTACGAGCAGTACTTC.

This clonotype was found once. The J gene is TRBJ2-2, the V gene TRBV12-3 or TRBV12-4, with a tentative D call TRBD2 (6 bases). CDR3 length equals 17 residues. V gave up 2 bases and J gave up 4 bases, with 17 bases separating them. This chain's CDR3 is CASSLPWGEPLTGELFF. The CDR3 DNA reads as TGTGCCAGCAGTTTACCCTGGGGGGAGCCACTCACCGGGGAGCTGTTTTTT.

This clonotype occurred many times. V gene TRBV12-3 or TRBV12-4 combines with J gene TRBJ2-1, with D perhaps TRBD1 (5 bases). Deletions cut 6 bases from V and 2 bases from J, with 11 bases between. The length of the CDR3 is 14 residues. CDR3 amino acids: CASSRQQAYNEQFF. DNA of the CDR3: TGTGCCAGCAGCCGACAGCAAGCCTACAATGAGCAGTTCTTC.